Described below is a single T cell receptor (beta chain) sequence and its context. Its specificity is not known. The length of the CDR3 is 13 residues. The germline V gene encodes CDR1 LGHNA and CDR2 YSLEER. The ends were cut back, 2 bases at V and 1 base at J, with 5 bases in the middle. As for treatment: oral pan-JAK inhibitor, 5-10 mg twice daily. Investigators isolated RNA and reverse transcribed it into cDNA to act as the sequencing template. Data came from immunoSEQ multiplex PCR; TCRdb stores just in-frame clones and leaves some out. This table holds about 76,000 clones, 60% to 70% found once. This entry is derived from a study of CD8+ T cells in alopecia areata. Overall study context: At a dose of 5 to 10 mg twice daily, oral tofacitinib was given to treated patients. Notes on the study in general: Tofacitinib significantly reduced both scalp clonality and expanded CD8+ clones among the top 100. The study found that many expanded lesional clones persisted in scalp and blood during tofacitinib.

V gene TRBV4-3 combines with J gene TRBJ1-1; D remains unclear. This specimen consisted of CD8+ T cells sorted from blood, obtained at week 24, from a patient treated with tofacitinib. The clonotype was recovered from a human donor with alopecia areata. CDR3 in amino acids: CASSQWANTEAFF. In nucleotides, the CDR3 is TGCGCCAGCAGCCAATGGGCGAACACTGAAGCTTTCTTT.